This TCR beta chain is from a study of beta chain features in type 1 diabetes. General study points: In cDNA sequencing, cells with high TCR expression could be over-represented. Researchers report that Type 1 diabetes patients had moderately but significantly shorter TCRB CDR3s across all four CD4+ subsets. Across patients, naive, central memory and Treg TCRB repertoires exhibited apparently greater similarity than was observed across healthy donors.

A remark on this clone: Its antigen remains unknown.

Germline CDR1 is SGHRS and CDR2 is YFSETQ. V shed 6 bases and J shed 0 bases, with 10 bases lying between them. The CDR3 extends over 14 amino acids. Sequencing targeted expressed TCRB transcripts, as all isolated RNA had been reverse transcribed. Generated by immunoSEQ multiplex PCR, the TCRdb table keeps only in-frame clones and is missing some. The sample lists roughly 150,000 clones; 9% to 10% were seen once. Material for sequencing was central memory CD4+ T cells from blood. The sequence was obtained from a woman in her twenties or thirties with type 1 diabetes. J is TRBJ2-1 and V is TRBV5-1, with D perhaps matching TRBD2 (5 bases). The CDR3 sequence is CASTSGYSYNEQFF. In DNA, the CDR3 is TGCGCCAGCACGAGCGGTTACTCCTACAATGAGCAGTTCTTC.